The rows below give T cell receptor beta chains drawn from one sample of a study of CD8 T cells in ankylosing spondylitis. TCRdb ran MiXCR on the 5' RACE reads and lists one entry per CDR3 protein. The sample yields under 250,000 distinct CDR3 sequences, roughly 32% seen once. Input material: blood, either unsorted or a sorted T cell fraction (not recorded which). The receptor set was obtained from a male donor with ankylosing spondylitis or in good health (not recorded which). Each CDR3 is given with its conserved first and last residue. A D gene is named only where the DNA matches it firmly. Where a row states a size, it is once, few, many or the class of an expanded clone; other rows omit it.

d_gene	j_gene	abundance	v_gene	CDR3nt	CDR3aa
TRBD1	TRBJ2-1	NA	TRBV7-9	TGTGCCAGCAGCCCTCCCGCCGGGACAGGATCCTTTGGTGAGCAGTTCTTC	CASSPPAGTGSFGEQFF
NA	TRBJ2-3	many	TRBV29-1	TGCAGCGTTGAAGGGACGGACAGAGGATCGGATACGCAGTATTTT	CSVEGTDRGSDTQYF
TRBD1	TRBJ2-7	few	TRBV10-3	TGTGCCATCAGTGGACAGGGCGCCGAGCAGTACTTC	CAISGQGAEQYF
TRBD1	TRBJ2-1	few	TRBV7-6	TGTGCCAGCAGCGCCGGGACAGGCAATGAGCAGTTCTTC	CASSAGTGNEQFF
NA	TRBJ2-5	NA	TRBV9	TGTGCCAGCAGCGTAAGCCCCCCAGAGACCCAGTACTTC	CASSVSPPETQYF
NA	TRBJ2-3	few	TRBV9	TGTGCCAGCAGCGCGTGGGAGAACACAGATACGCAGTATTTT	CASSAWENTDTQYF
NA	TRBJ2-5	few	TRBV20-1	TGCAGTGCCCGACGGACAGATTTTCAAGAGACCCAGTACTTC	CSARRTDFQETQYF
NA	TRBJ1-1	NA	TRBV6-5	TGTGCCAGCAGAGCCCGACACACTGAAGCTTTCTTT	CASRARHTEAFF
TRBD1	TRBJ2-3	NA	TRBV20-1	TGCAGTGCTAGACGCTTGAGGGGGCGGAGCACAGATACGCAGTATTTT	CSARRLRGRSTDTQYF
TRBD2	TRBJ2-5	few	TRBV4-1	TGCGCCAGCAGTTGGATAGCGGGGGGTCAAGAGACCCAGTACTTC	CASSWIAGGQETQYF
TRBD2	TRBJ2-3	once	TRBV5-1	TGCGCCAGCAGCTTGGCCGTAGGACTAGCGGGCACAGATACGCAGTATTTT	CASSLAVGLAGTDTQYF